This T cell receptor (beta chain) stems from a study of OX40 agonist ivuxolimab in advanced cancers. The overall study: The diagnoses of dose-escalation patients were hepatocellular carcinoma, melanoma, renal cell or head and neck cancer.

The CDR3 runs to 16 residues. Trimming took off 5 bases at V and 1 base at J, with 16 bases between the two ends. Germline V CDR1 and CDR2: MNHEY, SMNVEV (reference sequence). Some clones are missing from TCRdb's copy, which holds only in-frame ones; the method was immunoSEQ multiplex PCR. The repertoire holds approximately 39,000 clones, with about three quarters as singletons. The chain couples TRBV27 to TRBJ2-3, with D tentatively TRBD1 or TRBD2 (5 bases each). The origin of this receptor is an adult with an advanced solid tumor such as melanoma, head and neck, liver or kidney cancer. This material consisted of CD4+ or CD8+ T cells sorted from blood, taken in a trial of the OX40 agonist ivuxolimab. CDR3 region: CASSQTGTIRTDTQYF. The DNA for the CDR3 is TGTGCCAGCAGTCAGACCGGGACGATTCGCACAGATACGCAGTATTTT.